The next 28 T cell receptor beta chains were all read from a single sample in a study of blood T cell repertoires in COVID-19. Sequenced by immunoSEQ multiplex PCR; TCRdb stores in-frame clones only, minus some. The sample yields roughly 100,000 clones, approximately 80% seen once. Sequenced input: peripheral blood. The receptors derive from a human donor in a cohort sampled during active COVID-19.

Only one count was recorded for this clone. The junction departs from the called germline gene at one end, perhaps through a read error. This chain connects TRBV7-6 to TRBJ2-4, with D perhaps TRBD2 (5 bases). The CDR3 is 10 amino acids. Germline CDR1 and CDR2: SGHVS and FNYEAQ. CDR3 region: CAIGLPRTNF. The CDR3 DNA follows: TGTGCCATCGGACTGCCGAGGACGAACTTC.

The chain carries TRBV6-6 and TRBJ1-5; D is ambiguous. Germline assignment: CDR1 MNHNY and CDR2 SVGAGI (reference sequence). There are 13 residues in the CDR3. V was cut by 1 base and J by 9 bases, with 10 bases left in between. The chain's CDR3 is CASSYWEEVPQHF. In DNA, the CDR3 is TGTGCCAGCAGTTACTGGGAGGAGGTGCCCCAGCATTTT.

The genes are TRBV6-5 and TRBJ1-5; TRBD1 agrees at 11 bases. Germline V gives CDR1 MNHEY, CDR2 SVGAGI. This CDR3 is built from 15 residues. V dropped 8 bases and J dropped 1; count of bases not matched to a gene: 4. The DNA of the CDR3 is TGTGCCAGCCGGACAGGGGGCGGAAGCAATCAGCCCCAGCATTTT. It yields the protein CASRTGGGSNQPQHF.

V gene TRBV5-1 combines with J gene TRBJ2-3, with 7 bases aligning to TRBD1. Germline V lookup: CDR1 SGHRS, CDR2 YFSETQ. V lost 1 base and J lost 5; bases outside the gene matches: 4. The CDR3 totals 14 residues. The CDR3 is CASSLYRGLDTQYF. The DNA of the CDR3 is TGCGCCAGCAGCTTGTATAGGGGGCTAGATACGCAGTATTTT.

The chain links TRBV6-6 to TRBJ2-7; possibly TRBD2 for D (5 bases). CDR1 is MNHNY, CDR2 SVGAGI, per germline (reference sequence). This CDR3 contains 16 residues. The V end was cut by 6 bases, the J end by 0 bases, with 18 bases between. CDR3 in amino acids: CASRERTQSPSYEQYF. CDR3 in DNA: TGTGCCAGCAGAGAGAGGACTCAATCCCCCTCCTACGAGCAGTACTTC.

This clone was detected only a few times. CDR3 nucleotide sequence: TGTGCCAGCAGCGACTATGTCTCCTACGAGCAGTACTTC. Its protein product is CASSDYVSYEQYF. The V and J genes are TRBV5-5 and TRBJ2-7; TRBD2 might be the D (5 bases). Germline lookup yields CDR1 SGHKS and CDR2 YYEKEE (reference sequence). V shed 4 bases and J shed 0 bases, with 8 bases lying between them. This CDR3 is 13 amino acids long. Full variable domain (remainder filled in from reference TRBV5-5 and TRBJ2-7): DAGVTQSPTHLIKTRGQQVTLRCSPISGHKSVSWYQQVLGQGPQFIFQYYEKEERGRGNFPDRFSARQFPNYSSELNVNALLLGDSALYLCASSDYVSYEQYFGPGTRLTVT.

The J gene is TRBJ2-3, the V gene TRBV4-3; 15 positions match TRBD2. The CDR3 is 20 residues long. The junction had 11 bases not matched to a gene; V was cut back by 0 bases and J by 4 bases. Germline values: CDR1 LGHNA, CDR2 YSLEER. The CDR3 here is CASSQDIGTSGGPVSDTQYF. The CDR3 DNA sequence: TGCGCCAGCAGCCAAGATATCGGGACTAGCGGGGGGCCGGTCTCAGATACGCAGTATTTT.

The chain joins TRBV3-1 (or the pseudogene TRBV3-2) to TRBJ1-5; D is uncertain. This CDR3 contains 15 residues. Germline values: CDR1 LGHDT, CDR2 YNNKEL (reference sequence). Trimming removed 0 bases from V and 6 bases from J, with 12 bases in between. The CDR3 sequence is CASSQDEAAVQPQHF. The CDR3 nucleotides are TGTGCCAGCAGCCAAGATGAGGCAGCCGTTCAGCCCCAGCATTTT.

Written as DNA, the CDR3 is TGTGCCAGCAGTTACGGCCCAAACCTGTACCAAGAGACCCAGTACTTC. Its translation is CASSYGPNLYQETQYF. The rearrangement uses TRBV6-2 or TRBV6-3 and TRBJ2-5; D is unclear. Trimming pared 2 bases from V and 0 bases from J, leaving 13 bases between. Germline V gene lookup returns CDR1 MNHEY and CDR2 SVGEGT. The CDR3 sequence is 16 residues long.

The chain uses TRBV5-4 and TRBJ1-4; 7 bases line up with TRBD1. CDR3 length equals 16 residues. Germline loops: CDR1 SGHNT, CDR2 YYREEE (reference sequence). V lost 0 bases, J lost 1 base, and 3 bases stayed unmatched. CDR3 DNA sequence: TGTGCCAGCAGCTTGGGACAGGGCCGAACTAATGAAAAACTGTTTTTT. It codes for CASSLGQGRTNEKLFF.

The chain couples TRBV3-1 (or the pseudogene TRBV3-2) to TRBJ1-4; D might be TRBD1 (5 bases). Looked up from germline, CDR1 is LGHDT and CDR2 is YNNKEL (reference sequence). Deletions cut 11 bases from V and 1 base from J, with 14 bases between. The CDR3 is 14 residues long. The CDR3 nucleotides read TGTGCCCCCTCCCCGACAGAAACTAATGAAAAACTGTTTTTT. The encoded protein is CAPSPTETNEKLFF.

The gene calls are TRBV9 and TRBJ1-1; 7 bases match TRBD1. The CDR3 runs 16 residues. Germline lookup yields CDR1 SGDLS and CDR2 YYNGEE. V was clipped by 0 bases and J by 2 bases; unmatched bases: 7. CDR3 in DNA: TGTGCCAGCAGCGTAGCTTTAGGAGGGGGCAACACTGAAGCTTTCTTT. Translation: CASSVALGGGNTEAFF.

The chain has TRBV7-2 and TRBJ2-1, with 11 nucleotides matching TRBD2. Looked up from germline, CDR1 is SGHTA and CDR2 is FQGNSA. Trimming removed 5 bases from V and 7 bases from J; junction bases left unmatched: 10. The CDR3 spans 16 residues. CDR3: CASSVPGVAGGNEQFF. The CDR3 DNA sequence: TGTGCCAGCAGCGTACCGGGGGTAGCGGGGGGGAATGAGCAGTTCTTC. The full variable domain, with the rest looked up from reference TRBV7-2 and TRBJ2-1, is GAGVSQSPSNKVTEKGKDVELRCDPISGHTALYWYRQSLGQGLEFLIYFQGNSAPDKSGLPSDRFSAERTGGSVSTLTIQRTQQEDSAVYLCASSVPGVAGGNEQFFGPGTRLTVL.

V and J are TRBV18 and TRBJ2-3; 9 nucleotides align to TRBD2. The V gene's germline CDR1 is KGHSH and CDR2 LQKENI. Trimming took 6 bases from V and 2 from J; bases not matched to a gene: 9. The CDR3 loop spans 16 amino acids. The DNA of the CDR3 is TGTGCCAGCTCCCCAGTGCGGGGGGGGACCACAGATACGCAGTATTTT. Translating gives CASSPVRGGTTDTQYF.

The rearrangement links TRBV25-1 to TRBJ1-4; D remains ambiguous. Germline values: CDR1 MGHDK, CDR2 SYGVNS. Trimming pared 0 bases from V and 10 bases from J, leaving 9 bases between. The CDR3 has 13 amino acids. CDR3 sequence: CASSEYFGRKLFF. The CDR3 DNA sequence: TGTGCCAGCAGTGAATATTTCGGTCGAAAACTGTTTTTT. Complete variable domain (other parts from reference TRBV25-1 and TRBJ1-4): EADIYQTPRYLVIGTGKKITLECSQTMGHDKMYWYQQDPGMELHLIHYSYGVNSTEKGDLSSESTVSRIRTEHFPLTLESARPSHTSQYLCASSEYFGRKLFFGSGTQLSVL.

V is TRBV21-1 and J is TRBJ2-1; whether TRBD1, the table's D call, matches the DNA was not checked. TRBV21-1 has pseudogene status. This CDR3 region has 14 residues. CDR3 coding DNA: TGTGCCAGCAGCAAACTCCGGGACAGGGCTGAGCAGTTCTTC. Protein sequence: CASSKLRDRAEQFF.

The CDR3 sequence is CASSSRDIPVNSPLHF. The CDR3 nucleotides are TGTGCCAGCAGCTCACGGGACATTCCCGTTAATTCACCCCTCCACTTT. The chain joins TRBV7-8 to TRBJ1-6, with D maybe TRBD1 (6 bases). V lost 4 bases and J 6 bases, leaving 16 bases between the germline ends. Germline CDR1 reads SGHVS; CDR2 reads FQNEAQ. This CDR3 region has 16 residues.

The chain couples TRBV19 to TRBJ1-2, with 7 positions matching TRBD1. Trimming removed 4 bases from V and 4 bases from J; junction bases left unmatched: 6. Germline loops: CDR1 LNHDA, CDR2 SQIVND (reference sequence). The CDR3 covers 14 residues. CDR3 coding DNA: TGTGCCAGTAGTACAGTGGGGACAGTCTATGGCTACACCTTC. Translating gives CASSTVGTVYGYTF.

This clone was picked up one time. The chain uses TRBV5-1 and TRBJ2-5; D remains ambiguous. Germline assignment: CDR1 SGHRS and CDR2 YFSETQ. V dropped 4 bases and J dropped 5 bases, with 12 bases sitting between them. The CDR3 sequence is 13 residues long. The CDR3 sequence is CASSNAPEETQYF. The CDR3 DNA is TGCGCCAGCAGCAATGCCCCCGAGGAGACCCAGTACTTC.

This clone showed up just a few times. Germline and junction disagree at one end, which may indicate a read error. The CDR3 sequence is CASSLGGTGNGYTF. Here the CDR3 DNA reads TGTGCCAGCAGTTTGGGTGGGACAGGGAATGGCTACACCTTC. V gene TRBV5-4 combines with J gene TRBJ1-2, with 9 nucleotides matching TRBD1. Germline loops: CDR1 SGHNT, CDR2 YYREEE (reference sequence). The CDR3 runs 14 residues.

This clone was recorded only once. The chain combines TRBV5-1 with TRBJ1-3; D not resolved. Germline lookup yields CDR1 SGHRS and CDR2 YFSETQ. V dropped 0 bases and J dropped 2 bases, with 15 bases sitting between them. This CDR3 is 17 amino acids long. The CDR3: CASSLEGRVLTGNTIYF. As DNA, the CDR3 is TGCGCCAGCAGCTTGGAAGGGCGGGTACTAACTGGAAACACCATATATTTT.

The V gene is TRBV24-1, the J gene TRBJ1-4, with 8 bases that match TRBD1. Germline CDR1 and CDR2: KGHDR and SFDVKD. V trimming: 3 bases; J trimming: 7 bases; junction bases outside the gene matches: 6. The length of the CDR3 is 15 residues. The CDR3 region is CATSDRQGNGEKLFF. The CDR3 coding sequence is TGTGCCACCAGTGATCGACAGGGGAATGGTGAAAAACTGTTTTTT.

This rearrangement joins TRBV5-6 to TRBJ1-2; TRBD1 matches 7 bases. From germline, CDR1 is SGHDT and CDR2 YYEEEE. The CDR3 consists of 14 residues. J gave up 5 bases and V 3 bases, and 7 bases lay outside the gene matches. CDR3 in DNA: TGTGCCAGCAGCTCAAACAGGGGTGGTTATGGCTACACCTTC. Translated, it gives CASSSNRGGYGYTF.

This clone has just one count. This chain joins TRBV19 and TRBJ1-4; 10 nucleotides align to TRBD1. With V trimmed by 5 bases and J by 3 bases, 6 bases remained unmatched. The CDR3 is 16 residues long. In germline, CDR1 is LNHDA, CDR2 SQIVND (reference sequence). The CDR3 DNA follows: TGTGCCAGTAGTTTACGACAGGGGGCGGCTAATGAAAAACTGTTTTTT. Translated: CASSLRQGAANEKLFF. The entire variable domain, with the rest obtained from reference TRBV19 and TRBJ1-4, is as follows: DGGITQSPKYLFRKEGQNVTLSCEQNLNHDAMYWYRQDPGQGLRLIYYSQIVNDFQKGDIAEGYSVSREKKESFPLTVTSAQKNPTAFYLCASSLRQGAANEKLFFGSGTQLSVL.

The chain joins TRBV6-5 to TRBJ2-7; D might be TRBD2 (5 bases). The CDR3 sequence is 13 residues long. The V and J ends lost 0 bases and 9 bases respectively, with 12 bases between them. The germline V gene encodes CDR1 MNHEY and CDR2 SVGAGI. CDR3 sequence: CASSYSMREGQYF. Here the CDR3 DNA reads TGTGCCAGCAGTTACTCGATGAGGGAAGGGCAGTACTTC.

In this sample, this clone turned up once. CDR3 loop: CASSYLGGHTEAFF. The DNA of the CDR3 is TGTGCCAGCAGTTATCTGGGGGGGCACACTGAAGCTTTCTTT. The chain has TRBV6-2 or TRBV6-3 and TRBJ1-1, with D possibly matching TRBD1 (6 bases). The ends were cut back, 3 bases at V and 3 bases at J, with 11 bases in the middle. From germline, CDR1 is MNHEY and CDR2 SVGEGT. CDR3 length equals 14 residues.

This clone was counted a single time. J is TRBJ2-3 and V is TRBV11-2; 10 nucleotides match TRBD2. The CDR3 runs 14 residues. CDR1 and CDR2 from the germline V gene are SGHAT and FQNNGV. The V gene end was trimmed by 0 bases and the J gene end by 11 bases; junction bases not matched to a gene: 5. The chain's CDR3 is CASSLDPGLALQYF. CDR3 coding DNA: TGTGCCAGCAGCTTAGATCCGGGACTAGCGTTGCAGTATTTT.

The CDR3 reads CASTTGCGSPLHF. The CDR3 DNA is TGTGCCAGCACCACAGGGTGCGGTTCACCCCTCCACTTT. V is TRBV21-1 and J is TRBJ1-6; TRBD1 is taken as the D call from the table, unchecked against the DNA. TRBV21-1 constitutes a pseudogene. The CDR3 is made up of 13 amino acids.